This T cell receptor beta chain is from a study of T cells in Graves' hyperthyroidism and ophthalmopathy. Study-level findings and limits: Classification by a 13 V-J model distinguished ophthalmopathy from stable hyperthyroidism. Model-based prediction identified ophthalmopathy a median around 6.5 months prior to its onset.

TCR beta CDR3 region amplification was performed from RNA transcripts. TCR CDR3 regions were first amplified by RT-PCR with HTBI primers. TCRdb used MiXCR to reprocess the multiplex PCR reads, holding one entry per CDR3 protein. The table has 350,000 or so distinct CDR3 sequences, around 18% seen once. This clonotype occurred many times. Its antigen is not known. Ophthalmopathy cases met thresholds of Clinical Activity Score at least 3, NOSPECS grade at least 4 and duration under 3 months. Clinicians diagnosed patients from clinical symptoms, serum thyroxine and TRAb, thyroid ultrasound and orbital computed tomography. Trimming pared 2 bases from V and 2 bases from J, leaving 10 bases between. Germline V lookup: CDR1 MDHEN, CDR2 SYDVKM. The CDR3 sequence is 14 residues long.

This sequence joins TRBV28 and TRBJ2-7; D is unresolved. This TCR derives from a middle-aged woman with Graves' ophthalmopathy. Sample: blood. CDR3 region: CASSLGRLAYEQYF. Here the CDR3 DNA reads TGTGCCAGCAGTTTAGGACGGCTTGCCTACGAGCAGTACTTC.